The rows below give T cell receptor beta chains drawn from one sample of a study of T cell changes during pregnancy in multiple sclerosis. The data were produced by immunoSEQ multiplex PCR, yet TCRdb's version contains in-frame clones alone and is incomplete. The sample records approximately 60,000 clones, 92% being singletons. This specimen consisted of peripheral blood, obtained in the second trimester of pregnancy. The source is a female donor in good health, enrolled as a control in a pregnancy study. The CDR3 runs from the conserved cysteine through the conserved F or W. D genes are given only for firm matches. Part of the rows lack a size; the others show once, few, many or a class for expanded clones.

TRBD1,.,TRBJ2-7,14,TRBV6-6,CATQGARGSYEQYF,TGTGCCACACAGGGGGCGCGGGGCTCCTACGAGCAGTACTTC
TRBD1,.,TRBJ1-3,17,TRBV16,CASSQSLGQGPGNTIYF,TGTGCCAGCAGCCAATCCCTGGGACAGGGACCTGGAAACACCATATATTTT
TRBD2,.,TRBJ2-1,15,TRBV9,CASSVVPSGYNEQFF,TGTGCCAGCAGCGTAGTTCCTAGCGGATACAATGAGCAGTTCTTC
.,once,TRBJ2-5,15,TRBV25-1,CASSDRLGQKETQYF,TGTGCCAGCAGTGACCGCCTCGGACAGAAAGAGACCCAGTACTTC
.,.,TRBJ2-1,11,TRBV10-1,CASSVGVEQFF,TGCGCCAGCTCAGTAGGGGTTGAGCAGTTCTTC
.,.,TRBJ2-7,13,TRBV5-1,CASSLGGVGEQYF,TGCGCCAGCAGCTTGGGCGGGGTAGGCGAGCAGTACTTC
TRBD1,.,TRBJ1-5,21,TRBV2,CASSEEMLWTGGTQSNQPQHF,TGTGCCAGCAGTGAAGAGATGCTCTGGACAGGGGGGACTCAGAGCAATCAGCCCCAGCATTTT
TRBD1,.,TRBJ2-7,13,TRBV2,CATLGTVSYEQYF,TGTGCGACGCTGGGGACAGTAAGTTACGAGCAGTACTTC
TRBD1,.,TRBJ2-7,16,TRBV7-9,CASSLNAGTGVGEQYF,TGTGCCAGCAGCTTAAACGCCGGGACAGGGGTTGGCGAGCAGTACTTC
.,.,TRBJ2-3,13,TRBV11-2,CASGPVGTDTQYF,TGTGCCAGCGGCCCCGTCGGGACAGATACGCAGTATTTT
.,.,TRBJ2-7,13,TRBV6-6,CASKLAQGYEQYF,TGTGCCAGTAAACTGGCGCAGGGCTACGAGCAGTACTTC
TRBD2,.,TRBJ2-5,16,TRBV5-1,CASSENSGGSMETQYF,TGCGCCAGCAGCGAGAATAGCGGGGGATCGATGGAGACCCAGTACTTC
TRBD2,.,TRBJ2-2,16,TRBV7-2,CASSPRLAGGTGELFF,TGTGCCAGCAGCCCGAGACTAGCGGGGGGAACCGGGGAGCTGTTTTTT
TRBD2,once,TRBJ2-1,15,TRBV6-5,CASSGLAGGGNEQFF,TGTGCCAGCAGTGGACTGGCGGGAGGGGGCAATGAGCAGTTCTTC
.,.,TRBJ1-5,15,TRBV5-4,CASSRGGDSNQPQHF,TGTGCCAGCAGCAGGGGGGGGGACAGCAATCAGCCCCAGCATTTT
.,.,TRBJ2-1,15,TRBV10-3,CAISDYSSTYNEQFF,TGTGCCATCAGTGATTACTCAAGCACCTACAATGAGCAGTTCTTC
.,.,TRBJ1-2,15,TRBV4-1,CASSQDGTGVYGYTF,TGCGCCAGCAGCCAAGATGGGACTGGGGTCTATGGCTACACCTTC
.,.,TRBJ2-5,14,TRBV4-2,CASSHPRGQETQYF,TGTGCCAGCAGCCACCCTCGGGGCCAAGAGACCCAGTACTTC
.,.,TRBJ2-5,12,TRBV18,CASSPPYETQYF,TGTGCCAGCTCACCACCGTATGAGACCCAGTACTTC
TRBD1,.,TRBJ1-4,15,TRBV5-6,CASGPKTGLNEKLFF,TGTGCCAGCGGCCCGAAGACAGGGCTAAATGAAAAACTGTTTTTT
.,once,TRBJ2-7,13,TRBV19,CASSSGASYEQYF,TGTGCCAGTAGCAGCGGAGCCAGCTACGAGCAGTACTTC
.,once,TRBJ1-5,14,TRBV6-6,CASSYRGRDQPQHF,TGTGCCAGCAGTTACAGGGGGAGGGACCAGCCCCAGCATTTT
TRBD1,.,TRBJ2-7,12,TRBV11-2,CASSFPGGEQYF,TGTGCCAGCAGCTTCCCAGGGGGCGAGCAGTACTTC
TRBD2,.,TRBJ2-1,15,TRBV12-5,CASGSVAGGHYEQFF,TGTGCTAGTGGTTCTGTAGCGGGGGGGCACTATGAGCAGTTCTTC
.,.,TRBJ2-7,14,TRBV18,CASSPGQSSYEQYF,TGTGCCAGCTCACCAGGACAAAGCTCCTACGAGCAGTACTTC
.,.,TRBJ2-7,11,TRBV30,CAWSTGYEQYF,TGTGCCTGGAGTACAGGATACGAGCAGTACTTC
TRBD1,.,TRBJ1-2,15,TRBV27,CASSPKDRVNYGYTF,TGTGCCAGCAGTCCCAAGGACAGGGTTAACTATGGCTACACCTTC
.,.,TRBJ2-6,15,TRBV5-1,CASSLDSAGANVLTF,TGCGCCAGCAGCCTTGACAGCGCTGGGGCCAACGTCCTGACTTTC
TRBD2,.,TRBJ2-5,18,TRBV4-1,CASSQEPALAGVQETQYF,TGCGCCAGCAGCCAAGAGCCCGCGCTAGCGGGGGTGCAAGAGACCCAGTACTTC
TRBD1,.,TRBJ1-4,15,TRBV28,CASSSTGGPNEKLFF,TGTGCCAGCAGTTCCACAGGGGGACCCAATGAAAAACTGTTTTTT
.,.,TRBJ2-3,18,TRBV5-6,CASSPQVEWSASPDTQYF,TGTGCCAGCAGCCCACAAGTGGAGTGGTCCGCGTCCCCAGATACGCAGTATTTT
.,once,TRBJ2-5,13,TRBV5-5,CASSLGQKETQYF,TGTGCCAGCAGCTTGGGGCAGAAAGAGACCCAGTACTTC